This T cell receptor (beta chain) appears in the sequencing data of a study of T cell clonality in common variable immunodeficiency. Assay: immunoSEQ multiplex PCR; the TCRdb copy retains only in-frame clones and omits some. Singletons are absent from the sample, which has under 35,000 clones. About this clone itself: Its antigen remains unidentified.

General study findings and limits: What drives increased CVID clonality needs T cell subpopulation sequencing. Links between repertoire features and CVID complications were heterogeneity-limited. Reportedly, TCR beta sequences from common variable immunodeficiency showed fewer deletions and N-nucleotide insertions.

Patients and controls were mostly of Caucasian heritage. No CVID subject was ill or on immunomodulatory drugs when sampled. The material sequenced was peripheral blood mononuclear cells. The source of this sequence is a human donor with common variable immunodeficiency.

The CDR3 DNA, read in part, is TGTGCCAGTAGTATAGAGGCAGGGCAGGACTATGGC. Protein product: CASSIEAGQDYG. The full CDR3 is CASSIEAGQDYGYTF. V usage is TRBV19 and J usage is TRBJ1-2, with TRBD1 as a possible D gene (5 bases). The read stops 3 residues short of the end of the CDR3; the missing end is completed from the germline J gene. Per the germline V gene, CDR1 is LNHDA and CDR2 is SQIVND (reference sequence). This CDR3 contains 15 residues. The V end lost 0 bases, the J end lost 3 bases, and 11 bases lay between the germline ends.